The 18 T cell receptor beta chains given below trace back to one sample, sequenced in a study of identical twins. TCRdb re-called the 5' RACE reads through MiXCR, storing one row per CDR3 protein. This table holds around 250,000 distinct CDR3 sequences, about 8.3% found once. The same sample was also studied in work on yellow fever vaccine responses in identical twins.

The sequencing input was CD8+ T cells sorted from blood. Receptors were obtained from a young woman in good health.

In this sample, this clonotype turned up many times. This chain links TRBV9 with TRBJ2-7; TRBD1 aligns across 8 bases. Germline V gene lookup returns CDR1 SGDLS and CDR2 YYNGEE. The V gene end was trimmed by 3 bases and the J gene end by 1 base; junction bases not matched to a gene: 3. The CDR3 spans 14 residues. The CDR3 loop is CASSATGGSYEQYF. In DNA form, the CDR3 reads TGTGCCAGCAGCGCTACAGGGGGGTCCTACGAGCAGTACTTC.

The chain recombines TRBV20-1 with TRBJ2-5, with 8 bases fitting TRBD1. The CDR3 sequence is 13 residues long. Trimming removed 8 bases from V and 9 bases from J; junction bases left unmatched: 14. The germline gives CDR1 DFQATT, CDR2 SNEGSKA (reference sequence). The CDR3 spells CSSADREGLAQYF. The CDR3 DNA follows: TGCAGTTCGGCGGACAGGGAAGGTTTGGCCCAGTACTTC.

This clonotype was observed many times. This chain joins TRBV7-9 and TRBJ2-5; 7 bases match TRBD1. The ends lost 4 bases at V and 5 bases at J; junction bases unmatched: 7. The CDR3 has 14 residues. The V gene's germline CDR1 is SEHNR and CDR2 FQNEAQ (reference sequence). The CDR3: CASSYGQAEETQYF. The DNA of the CDR3 is TGTGCCAGCAGCTACGGACAGGCGGAGGAGACCCAGTACTTC.

The chain joins TRBV7-3 to TRBJ2-1, with 10 bases fitting TRBD2. Trimming took 5 bases from V and 0 from J; bases not matched to a gene: 4. This CDR3 contains 16 residues. Germline assignment: CDR1 SGHTA and CDR2 FQGTGA. CDR3 nucleotides: TGTGCCAGCAGCCCAGCGGGGGGGAGCTCCTACAATGAGCAGTTCTTC. Translated: CASSPAGGSSYNEQFF. The full variable domain, in which reference TRBV7-3 and TRBJ2-1 provide the parts outside the CDR3, is GAGVSQTPSNKVTEKGKYVELRCDPISGHTALYWYRQSLGQGPEFLIYFQGTGAADDSGLPNDRFFAVRPEGSVSTLKIQRTERGDSAVYLCASSPAGGSSYNEQFFGPGTRLTVL.

This clonotype came up many times. The chain links TRBV29-1 to TRBJ2-7, with TRBD1 matching over 7 bases. CDR1 is SQVTM, CDR2 ANQGSEA, per germline. The CDR3 length is 13 residues. J lost 0 bases, V lost 6 bases, and 5 bases had no gene match. Here the CDR3 reads CSVSGGNSYEQYF. The CDR3 DNA reads as TGCAGCGTATCAGGGGGTAACTCCTACGAGCAGTACTTC.

The table lists this clonotype with a few counts. The rearrangement joins TRBV7-9 to TRBJ2-1; 7 bases agree with TRBD1. The CDR3 consists of 15 residues. J was trimmed by 7 bases and V by 3 bases; bases with no gene match: 9. Germline-derived CDR1 and CDR2 are SEHNR and FQNEAQ (reference sequence). The CDR3 sequence is CASSLPYDRVNEQFF. CDR3 sequence (DNA): TGTGCCAGCAGCTTGCCCTATGACAGGGTAAATGAGCAGTTCTTC.

This clonotype was observed many times. This rearrangement joins TRBV7-9 to TRBJ2-1; D perhaps matches TRBD1 (5 bases). V lost 2 bases, J lost 7 bases, and 18 bases lay in between. Germline V gene data show CDR1 as SEHNR and CDR2 as FQNEAQ (reference sequence). CDR3 length: 16 amino acids. CDR3 in DNA: TGTGCCAGCAGCTTAATGTCGGCAGGGAATAGGAATGAGCAGTTCTTC. Protein product: CASSLMSAGNRNEQFF.

The table lists this clonotype with a few counts. The chain couples TRBV12-3 or TRBV12-4 to TRBJ2-2, with D perhaps TRBD1 or TRBD2 (5 bases each). The CDR3 runs to 15 residues. V gave up 7 bases and J gave up 5 bases, with 17 bases separating them. This chain's CDR3 is CASTPTEGLTGELFF. The CDR3 DNA follows: TGTGCCAGCACCCCCACCGAGGGGTTAACCGGGGAGCTGTTTTTT.

The chain has TRBV7-9 and TRBJ2-5, with D perhaps assigned TRBD1 or TRBD2 (5 bases each). This CDR3 spans 14 amino acids. The V gene's germline CDR1 is SEHNR and CDR2 FQNEAQ (reference sequence). With 1 base removed from V and 7 bases from J, the gap between germline ends came to 13 bases. The CDR3 region has the DNA TGTGCCAGCAGCTTAGTTCCGGGGCAGGGGACCCAGTACTTC. Amino acids: CASSLVPGQGTQYF.

V is TRBV3-1 and J is TRBJ2-5, with 11 bases aligning to TRBD2. The V gene end was trimmed by 5 bases and the J gene end by 2 bases; junction bases not matched to a gene: 4. Germline-derived CDR1 and CDR2 are LGHDT and YNNKEL (reference sequence). This CDR3 is built from 15 residues. The CDR3 nucleotides are TGTGCCAGCAGCACCCGACTAGCGGGGCAAGAGACCCAGTACTTC. This gives the protein CASSTRLAGQETQYF.

The V gene is TRBV4-1, the J gene TRBJ2-5; D ambiguous. From germline, CDR1 is MGHRA and CDR2 YSYEKL. The CDR3 has 15 amino acids. With 2 bases removed from V and 4 bases from J, the gap between germline ends came to 14 bases. DNA of the CDR3: TGCGCCAGCAGCCAACGGTCCCCCGGAGCAGAGACCCAGTACTTC. Its translation is CASSQRSPGAETQYF.

A few counts support this clonotype. This chain joins TRBV9 and TRBJ1-2; the match to TRBD1 covers 7 bases. CDR1 and CDR2 (germline): SGDLS, YYNGEE. With 3 bases clipped from V and 6 bases from J, the junction kept 8 bases outside the gene matches. The CDR3 totals 14 residues. The CDR3 coding sequence is TGTGCCAGCAGCGGACGACAGGGAAGGGATGGCTACACCTTC. Protein product: CASSGRQGRDGYTF.

The sample holds many counts of this clonotype. The rearrangement uses TRBV5-1 and TRBJ2-1; D is undetermined. CDR3 length: 14 residues. Germline CDR1 reads SGHRS; CDR2 reads YFSETQ. Trimming took off 0 bases at V and 4 bases at J, with 8 bases between the two ends. CDR3 in DNA: TGCGCCAGCAGCTTGGGCGACGGGTACAATGAGCAGTTCTTC. Its protein product is CASSLGDGYNEQFF.

This chain joins TRBV10-1 and TRBJ2-1; 8 bases fit TRBD2. The CDR3 totals 17 residues. Germline V CDR1 and CDR2: WNHNN, SYGVQD (reference sequence). With 4 bases clipped from V and 8 bases from J, the junction kept 16 bases outside the gene matches. For the CDR3, the DNA is TGCGCCAGCAGTGGTGCCCGGCGGACTAGCAAACTTGATGAGCAGTTCTTC. This gives the protein CASSGARRTSKLDEQFF.

The rearrangement uses TRBV2 and TRBJ2-4; tentative D call: TRBD1 (5 bases). In germline, CDR1 is SNHLY, CDR2 FYNNEI. Trimming shortened V by 4 bases and J by 16 bases, and 14 bases separated the two germline ends. The CDR3 runs to 11 residues. CDR3 nucleotide sequence: TGTGCCAGCAGTGCTTGGGGCCAGGGATACTTC. Amino acid sequence: CASSAWGQGYF.

This rearrangement joins TRBV25-1 to TRBJ1-2, with D unresolved. V shed 4 bases and J shed 2 bases, with 8 bases lying between them. CDR1 and CDR2 (germline): MGHDK, SYGVNS. The CDR3 runs to 13 residues. The CDR3 loop reads CASSGIGNYGYTF. The DNA for the CDR3 is TGTGCCAGCAGTGGGATTGGGAACTATGGCTACACCTTC.

This clonotype appeared a few times. The DNA for the CDR3 is TGTGCCATCAGTGACGAGAACCAAGAGACCCAGTACTTC. It encodes CAISDENQETQYF. This chain uses TRBV10-3 with TRBJ2-5; D gene uncertain. The CDR3 has 13 amino acids. V lost 3 bases, J lost 0 bases, and 5 bases lay in between. The germline gives CDR1 ENHRY, CDR2 SYGVKD.

A note on this clonotype: One base away lies a much larger clone, so this may be a sequencing read error. This sequence joins TRBV5-1 and TRBJ1-1; perhaps TRBD1 as D (5 bases). This CDR3 spans 14 amino acids. Germline V CDR1 and CDR2: SGHRS, YFSETQ. This chain's CDR3 is CARSLLGGGTEAFF. DNA of the CDR3: TGCGCCAGGAGCTTGTTGGGCGGGGGCACTGAAGCTTTCTTT.